This T cell receptor beta chain was documented in a study of radiotherapy plus CTLA-4 blockade in lung cancer. Study at large: Objective responses arose in around a sixth of patients, and 31% experienced disease control. Study-level points and caveats: Clones of tumor-derived TCRs expanded in blood after radiotherapy plus ipilimumab.

Trimming left V 6 bases short and J 2 bases short, with 5 bases between. CDR1 and CDR2 from the germline V gene are LNHNV and YYDKDF (reference sequence). This CDR3 contains 11 residues. As to this clone: What it binds is unknown.

The method was immunoSEQ multiplex PCR; TCRdb's version includes in-frame clones alone and lacks a portion of them. Counted here are over 85,000 clones, approximately 86% occurring once; the ten biggest clones make up 4.5% to 5%. This clonotype originated in a human donor with non-small cell lung cancer that progressed on radiotherapy plus ipilimumab. The chain uses TRBV15 and TRBJ2-7; D remains ambiguous. The specimen comprised peripheral blood, sampled from a patient treated with radiotherapy plus ipilimumab. The CDR3 DNA is TGTGCCACCAGTAATCCCTACGAGCAGTACTTC. Amino acid sequence: CATSNPYEQYF.